The 27 T cell receptor beta chains in this list originate from one sample, sequenced in a study of OX40 agonist ivuxolimab in advanced cancers. The method was immunoSEQ multiplex PCR; TCRdb's version includes in-frame clones alone and lacks a portion of them. The table shows 55,000 to 70,000 clones, with roughly 80% occurring only once. Sequenced here: CD4+ or CD8+ T cells sorted from blood, sampled in a trial of the OX40 agonist ivuxolimab. All receptors derive from an adult with an advanced solid tumor such as melanoma, head and neck, liver or kidney cancer.

V and J are TRBV30 and TRBJ1-1, with no clear D. This CDR3 has 16 amino acids. The V end lost 2 bases, the J end lost 1 base, and 17 bases lay between the germline ends. Germline assignment: CDR1 GTSNPN and CDR2 SVGIG (reference sequence). Written as DNA, the CDR3 is TGTGCCTGGAGTATTCGTGACTCGACACCGAACACTGAAGCTTTCTTT. Encoded protein: CAWSIRDSTPNTEAFF.

The V gene is TRBV7-9, the J gene TRBJ1-1, with 7 bases that match TRBD1. Germline loops: CDR1 SEHNR, CDR2 FQNEAQ (reference sequence). Trimming took 5 bases from V and 6 from J; bases not matched to a gene: 6. The CDR3 loop spans 13 amino acids. The CDR3 nucleotides are TGTGCCAGCAGCCGAACAGGGGAGTCTGAAGCTTTCTTT. Translated: CASSRTGESEAFF.

This rearrangement joins TRBV11-3 to TRBJ2-7; D ambiguous. The V and J ends lost 2 bases and 4 bases respectively, with 9 bases between them. There are 13 residues in the CDR3. Germline V lookup: CDR1 SGHNT, CDR2 YENEEA. Written as DNA, the CDR3 is TGTGCCAGCAGCTTATCCACTGGATACGAGCAGTACTTC. This sequence encodes CASSLSTGYEQYF.

This chain uses TRBV2 with TRBJ2-1; D is unresolved. Deletions cut 5 bases from V and 2 bases from J, with 13 bases between. Germline CDR1 and CDR2: SNHLY and FYNNEI. The CDR3 is 15 residues long. CDR3 coding DNA: TGTGCCAGCAGTCAAACGTCCCCTCCCTACAATGAGCAGTTCTTC. Amino acids: CASSQTSPPYNEQFF.

The rearrangement uses TRBV2 and TRBJ2-3; TRBD1 aligns across 9 bases. Per the germline V gene, CDR1 is SNHLY and CDR2 is FYNNEI. The junction had 5 bases not matched to a gene; V was cut back by 4 bases and J by 3 bases. The CDR3 has 15 residues. The CDR3 loop reads CASSGGDRATDTQYF. CDR3 nucleotide sequence: TGTGCCAGCAGTGGGGGGGACAGGGCGACAGATACGCAGTATTTT.

V gene TRBV7-2 combines with J gene TRBJ2-2, with 7 bases fitting TRBD1. Germline-derived CDR1 and CDR2 are SGHTA and FQGNSA. The CDR3 length is 15 residues. V was clipped by 5 bases and J by 6 bases; unmatched bases: 9. CDR3: CASSLSDRPAGELFF. CDR3 coding DNA: TGTGCCAGCAGCCTCTCGGACAGGCCGGCCGGGGAGCTGTTTTTT.

The chain couples TRBV19 to TRBJ1-6, with TRBD1 identical over 8 bases. Per germline, CDR1 LNHDA and CDR2 SQIVND (reference sequence). After removal of 1 base from V and 9 bases from J, the junction contained 5 bases not matched to a gene. This CDR3 has 15 residues. The CDR3 coding sequence is TGTGCCAGTAGTATAGTATCAGGGGGCGGTTCACCCCTCCACTTT. Its protein product is CASSIVSGGGSPLHF.

The chain carries TRBV5-1 and TRBJ1-2, with D hard to call. Germline assignment: CDR1 SGHRS and CDR2 YFSETQ. Between the trimmed V and J ends, which lost 2 bases and 7 bases, there was a span of 9 bases. The CDR3 length is 12 residues. The CDR3 DNA reads TGCGCCAGCAGCTTAATGGGATCTGGCTACACCTTC. Translating gives CASSLMGSGYTF. The full variable domain, rest sourced from reference TRBV5-1 and TRBJ1-2, is KAGVTQTPRYLIKTRGQQVTLSCSPISGHRSVSWYQQTPGQGLQFLFEYFSETQRNKGNFPGRFSGRQFSNSRSEMNVSTLELGDSALYLCASSLMGSGYTFGSGTRLTVV.

This clone was seen once. The chain carries TRBV30 and TRBJ2-1; D is uncertain. The length of the CDR3 is 14 residues. The germline gives CDR1 GTSNPN, CDR2 SVGIG (reference sequence). Trimming cost V 0 bases and J 4 bases, with 10 bases left between them. CDR3 bases: TGTGCCTGGAGTGTACCCGGCGGATACAATGAGCAGTTCTTC. Translation gives CAWSVPGGYNEQFF. Using reference TRBV30 and TRBJ2-1 for the parts outside the CDR3, the full variable domain is SQTIHQWPATLVQPVGSPLSLECTVEGTSNPNLYWYRQAAGRGLQLLFYSVGIGQISSEVPQNLSASRPQDRQFILSSKKLLLSDSGFYLCAWSVPGGYNEQFFGPGTRLTVL.

DNA for the CDR3: TGTGCCAGCAGCCCCGTAGGGGGCTTTGCAACTAATGAAAAACTGTTTTTT. This encodes CASSPVGGFATNEKLFF. This chain uses TRBV4-2 with TRBJ1-4, with 7 bases identical to TRBD1. CDR1 is LGHNA, CDR2 YNFKEQ, per germline. This CDR3 has 17 amino acids. V trimming: 4 bases; J trimming: 0 bases; junction bases outside the gene matches: 8.

The chain couples TRBV6-4 to TRBJ2-2, with D perhaps TRBD1 (6 bases). The CDR3 has 15 residues. The germline CDR1 and CDR2 sequences are MRHNA and SNTAGT. With 4 bases removed from V and 2 bases from J, the gap between germline ends came to 11 bases. CDR3 in amino acids: CASSAWDKNTGELFF. CDR3 nucleotide sequence: TGTGCCAGCAGTGCGTGGGACAAAAACACCGGGGAGCTGTTTTTT.

This clone was observed once. This chain connects TRBV5-4 to TRBJ2-1; 10 bases align to TRBD2. From germline, CDR1 is SGHNT and CDR2 YYREEE (reference sequence). The CDR3 consists of 19 residues. The V gene end was trimmed by 1 base and the J gene end by 3 bases; junction bases not matched to a gene: 13. This CDR3 is CASSLWGTGTSDNYNEQFF. CDR3 bases: TGTGCCAGCAGCTTGTGGGGTACCGGGACTAGCGACAACTACAATGAGCAGTTCTTC.

The genes are TRBV2 and TRBJ1-1, with 9 bases that match TRBD1. Germline CDR1 is SNHLY and CDR2 is FYNNEI. The CDR3 runs to 14 residues. V lost 3 bases, J lost 5 bases, and 4 bases stayed unmatched. The DNA of the CDR3 is TGTGCCAGCAGTGAGCTGACAGGGGGTACTGAAGCTTTCTTT. Translating gives CASSELTGGTEAFF.

The chain links TRBV5-1 to TRBJ1-1, with a weak D call TRBD1 (6 bases). The CDR3 runs to 13 residues. Trimming took 4 bases from V and 1 from J, leaving 8 bases between them. Germline values: CDR1 SGHRS, CDR2 YFSETQ. In DNA, the CDR3 is TGCGCCAGCAGCCCCAGGGGGAACACTGAAGCTTTCTTT. It encodes CASSPRGNTEAFF.

The chain carries TRBV5-4 and TRBJ2-3, with D unclear. Germline V gene sequence: CDR1 SGHNT, CDR2 YYREEE (reference sequence). V was clipped by 1 base and J by 5 bases, with 8 bases between them. This CDR3 region has 13 residues. CDR3 DNA sequence: TGTGCCAGCAGCTTGACGGTGGGAGATACGCAGTATTTT. Its protein product is CASSLTVGDTQYF.

V usage is TRBV5-1 and J usage is TRBJ2-1; 16 positions agree with TRBD2. Looked up from germline, CDR1 is SGHRS and CDR2 is YFSETQ. Losses at the gene ends were 3 bases for V and 7 bases for J; bases not matched to a gene: 13. The CDR3 has 19 amino acids. This CDR3 is CASSSTAGTSGGAGNEQFF. CDR3 coding DNA: TGCGCCAGCAGCTCCACCGCCGGGACTAGCGGGGGGGCCGGGAATGAGCAGTTCTTC.

The chain couples TRBV7-8 to TRBJ2-1; 11 nucleotides agree with TRBD2. CDR1 is SGHVS and CDR2 is FQNEAQ in the germline V gene. The CDR3 is made up of 16 amino acids. J was trimmed by 7 bases and V by 5 bases; bases with no gene match: 10. The CDR3, as DNA: TGTGCCAGCAGCGGTAGCGGGGGGGCCGATTTGAATGAGCAGTTCTTC. Translating gives CASSGSGGADLNEQFF.

The chain is built from TRBV30 and TRBJ1-1; 8 nucleotides match TRBD1. There are 12 residues in the CDR3. The ends lost 5 bases at V and 5 bases at J; junction bases unmatched: 4. Germline-derived CDR1 and CDR2 are GTSNPN and SVGIG (reference sequence). The CDR3 loop is CAWDRGGTEAFF. The CDR3 DNA is TGTGCCTGGGACAGGGGAGGAACTGAAGCTTTCTTT.

The chain links TRBV6-5 to TRBJ1-1; weak D call: TRBD1 (6 bases). The CDR3 spans 14 residues. The germline V and J ends were trimmed by 4 bases and 6 bases, with 15 bases remaining between them. Germline CDR1 reads MNHEY; CDR2 reads SVGAGI. The CDR3 sequence: CASSLGGFGAEAFF. In nucleotides, the CDR3 is TGTGCCAGCAGTTTAGGGGGGTTCGGGGCTGAAGCTTTCTTT.

By proportion, this clone is large. The CDR3 sequence: CASRLDISYEQYF. CDR3 bases: TGTGCCAGCAGACTGGACATTTCCTACGAGCAGTACTTC. The rearrangement links TRBV27 to TRBJ2-7, with D perhaps TRBD1 (5 bases). V lost 6 bases and J lost 1, with 10 bases in between. The CDR3 is 13 residues long. Germline CDR1 MNHEY, CDR2 SMNVEV (reference sequence).

The rearrangement joins TRBV7-9 to TRBJ2-2; 8 bases line up with TRBD1. Losses at the gene ends were 3 bases for V and 7 bases for J; bases not matched to a gene: 16. CDR1 is SEHNR and CDR2 is FQNEAQ in the germline V gene (reference sequence). The length of the CDR3 is 18 residues. DNA of the CDR3: TGTGCCAGCAGCTTTACAGGTCCGGACGGACAGGGTTTCGGGGAGCTGTTTTTT. Protein: CASSFTGPDGQGFGELFF.

V usage is TRBV2 and J usage is TRBJ2-2; D is undetermined. Between the trimmed V and J ends, which lost 4 bases and 6 bases, there was a span of 15 bases. This CDR3 has 15 amino acids. In germline, CDR1 is SNHLY, CDR2 FYNNEI. The CDR3 sequence is CASSGRKQSSGELFF. CDR3 DNA sequence: TGTGCCAGCAGTGGGCGGAAACAATCCTCCGGGGAGCTGTTTTTT.

This clone has only a few counts. This sequence joins TRBV11-1 and TRBJ1-4; D unresolved. The germline V gene has CDR1 SGHAT and CDR2 FQDESV (reference sequence). The length of the CDR3 is 11 residues. V shed 1 base and J shed 8 bases, with 2 bases lying between them. CDR3 in amino acids: CASSLDEKLFF. DNA for the CDR3: TGTGCCAGCAGCTTAGACGAAAAACTGTTTTTT. The complete variable domain, with remaining parts taken from reference TRBV11-1 and TRBJ1-4, reads EAEVAQSPRYKITEKSQAVAFWCDPISGHATLYWYRQILGQGPELLVQFQDESVVDDSQLPKDRFSAERLKGVDSTLKIQPAELGDSAMYLCASSLDEKLFFGSGTQLSVL.

The chain uses TRBV6-6 and TRBJ2-1, with D possibly being TRBD2 (6 bases). This CDR3 comprises 14 residues. Trimming pared 6 bases from V and 0 bases from J, leaving 9 bases between. Germline lookup yields CDR1 MNHNY and CDR2 SVGAGI (reference sequence). The CDR3 DNA follows: TGTGCCAGCAGGGGGGGAGGCTCCTACAATGAGCAGTTCTTC. Translated: CASRGGGSYNEQFF.

V and J are TRBV4-2 and TRBJ2-5; D may match TRBD1 or TRBD2 (7 bases each). Germline-derived CDR1 and CDR2 are LGHNA and YNFKEQ. The CDR3 totals 16 residues. V shed 2 bases and J shed 5 bases, with 18 bases lying between them. CDR3 sequence: CASSQSGTGEGETQYF. CDR3 nucleotides: TGTGCCAGCAGCCAATCCGGCACAGGGGAGGGCGAGACCCAGTACTTC.

The CDR3 protein is CASSPPISSGANVLTF. In nucleotides, the CDR3 is TGTGCCAGCTCACCACCGATCTCCTCTGGGGCCAACGTCCTGACTTTC. The rearrangement links TRBV18 to TRBJ2-6; no definite D call. Per the germline V gene, CDR1 is KGHSH and CDR2 is LQKENI. V was shortened by 0 bases and J by 0 bases, with 6 bases between the two germline ends. This CDR3 comprises 16 residues.

The chain uses TRBV7-3 and TRBJ2-3; D remains unclear. V lost 2 bases, J lost 2 bases, and 8 bases lay in between. The CDR3 consists of 14 residues. Germline V gene sequence: CDR1 SGHTA, CDR2 FQGTGA. CDR3 nucleotide sequence: TGTGCCAGCAGCTTAGGCGAATTCACAGATACGCAGTATTTT. Its protein is CASSLGEFTDTQYF.